This TCR beta chain was obtained from a study of T cells after yellow fever vaccination. This clonotype has ten or more counts. Researchers made TCR cDNA using 5'RACE template switching, and this step added a universal primer site and UMIs. Via MiXCR, TCRdb re-called the 5' RACE reads, giving one row per CDR3 protein. The sample holds 300,000 to 350,000 distinct CDR3 sequences, 3.5% to 4.5% seen once. This CDR3 is built from 16 residues. V gave up 6 bases and J gave up 2 bases; unmatched junction bases: 6. This sample comprised PBMCs, obtained 5 days after the yellow fever booster vaccination. The chain joins TRBV12-3 or TRBV12-4 to TRBJ2-2, with 10 bases matching TRBD2. The TCR originated in a man between 18 and 35 years old who received the YFV17D yellow fever vaccine. This CDR3 reads CASSKTSGANTGELFF. DNA for the CDR3: TGTGCCAGCAGCAAAACTAGCGGGGCCAACACCGGGGAGCTGTTTTTT.